The sequence of this T cell receptor (beta chain) was determined in a study of blood T cell repertoires in COVID-19. Across the study: Samples of COVID-19 (acute and convalescent) were obtained from the United States, Italy and Spain.

Authors' analysis steps: Reference gene primer amplification in the assay estimated nucleated cell counts. TCRdb keeps only in-frame clones here, not all; method: immunoSEQ multiplex PCR. V and J calls plus clone size are reproduced from that table; the DNA served to infer D and trimming. The sample yields under 450,000 clones, more than 75% seen once. V was clipped by 6 bases and J by 4 bases, with 8 bases between them. CDR1 is MNHEY and CDR2 is SVGAGI in the germline V gene. The CDR3 is made up of 12 amino acids. The specimen was peripheral blood. This TCR derives from a human donor with acute or convalescent COVID-19. The donor label of this sample is uncertain. The rearrangement links TRBV6-5 to TRBJ2-3, with D perhaps matching TRBD1 (6 bases). The CDR3 here is CASRTGADTQYF. In nucleotides, the CDR3 is TGTGCCAGCAGGACAGGTGCAGATACGCAGTATTTT.